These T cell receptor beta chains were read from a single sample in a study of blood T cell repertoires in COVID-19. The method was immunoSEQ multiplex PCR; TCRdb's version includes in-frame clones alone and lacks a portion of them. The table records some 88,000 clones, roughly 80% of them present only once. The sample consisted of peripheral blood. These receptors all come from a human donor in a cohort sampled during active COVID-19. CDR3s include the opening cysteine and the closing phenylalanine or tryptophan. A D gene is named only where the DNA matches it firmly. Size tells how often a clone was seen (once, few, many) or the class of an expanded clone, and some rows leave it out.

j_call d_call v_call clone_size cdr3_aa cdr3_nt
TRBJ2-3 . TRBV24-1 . CATSDYSGRGTDTQYF TGTGCCACCAGTGATTATAGCGGCAGGGGCACAGATACGCAGTATTTT
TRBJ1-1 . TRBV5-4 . CASSLGDTYSEAFF TGTGCCAGCAGCTTAGGGGATACTTACTCTGAAGCTTTCTTT
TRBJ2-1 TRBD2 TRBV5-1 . CASSTGLAPYNEQFF TGCGCCAGCAGCACGGGACTAGCGCCTTACAATGAGCAGTTCTTC
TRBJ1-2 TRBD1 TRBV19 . CASSIRTGTGYGYTF TGTGCCAGTAGTATACGGACAGGGACCGGCTATGGCTACACCTTC
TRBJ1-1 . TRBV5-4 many CASSVDSSSTEAFF TGTGCCAGCAGCGTGGACTCCTCGAGCACTGAAGCTTTCTTT
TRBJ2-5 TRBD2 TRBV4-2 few CASSQGGSGSYGKTQYF TGTGCCAGCAGCCAAGGTGGTAGCGGGTCCTACGGGAAGACCCAGTACTTC
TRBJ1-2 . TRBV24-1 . CATSRGYGYGYTF TGTGCCACCAGTCGGGGGTACGGCTATGGCTACACCTTC
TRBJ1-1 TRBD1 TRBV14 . CASSKWTGYGTEAFF TGTGCCAGCAGCAAGTGGACAGGGTACGGGACTGAAGCTTTCTTT
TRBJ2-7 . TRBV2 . CASSEGGVSVFEQYF TGTGCCAGCAGTGAGGGTGGAGTCTCGGTCTTCGAGCAGTACTTC
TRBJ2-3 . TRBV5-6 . CASRSVGGTDTQYF TGTGCCAGCAGGAGTGTCGGGGGCACAGATACGCAGTATTTT